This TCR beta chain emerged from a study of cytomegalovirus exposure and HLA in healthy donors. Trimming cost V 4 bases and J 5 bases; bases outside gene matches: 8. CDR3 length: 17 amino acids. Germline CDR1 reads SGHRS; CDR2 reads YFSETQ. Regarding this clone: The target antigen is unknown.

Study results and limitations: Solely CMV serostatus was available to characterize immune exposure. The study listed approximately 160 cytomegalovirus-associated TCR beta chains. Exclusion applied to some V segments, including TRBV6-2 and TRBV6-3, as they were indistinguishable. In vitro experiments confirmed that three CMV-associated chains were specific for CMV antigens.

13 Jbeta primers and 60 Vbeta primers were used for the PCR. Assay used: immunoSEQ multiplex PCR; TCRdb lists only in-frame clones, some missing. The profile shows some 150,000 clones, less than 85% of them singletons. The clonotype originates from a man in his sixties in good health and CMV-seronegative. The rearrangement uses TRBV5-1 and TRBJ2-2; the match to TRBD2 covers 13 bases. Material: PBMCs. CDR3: CASSLKGLAGTTGELFF. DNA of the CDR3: TGCGCCAGCAGCCTCAAGGGACTAGCGGGAACAACCGGGGAGCTGTTTTTT.